This is a list of T cell receptor beta chains from one sample in a study of cytomegalovirus exposure and HLA in healthy donors. Method: immunoSEQ multiplex PCR; TCRdb's copy keeps in-frame clones and lacks some. The sample contains about 140,000 clones, about nine tenths of which appear only once. Material for sequencing was PBMCs. Receptor source: a man in his late teens or twenties in good health and CMV-seronegative. CDR3s include the opening cysteine and the closing phenylalanine or tryptophan. D genes are given only for firm matches. Some rows have no size entry. The others give once, few or many, or a class for an expanded clone.

j_gene,v_gene,len,abundance,d_gene,CDR3aa,CDR3nt
TRBJ2-2,TRBV27,17,.,TRBD2,CASSSPGGGGGPGELFF,TGTGCCAGCAGTTCCCCTGGCGGCGGGGGGGGACCCGGGGAGCTGTTTTTT
TRBJ1-3,TRBV30,14,.,TRBD1,CAWSVGGAGNTIYF,TGTGCCTGGAGTGTAGGGGGCGCGGGAAACACCATATATTTT
TRBJ2-7,TRBV2,13,.,TRBD1,CASRGDRDNEQYF,TGTGCCAGCAGGGGGGACAGGGACAACGAGCAGTACTTC
TRBJ2-7,TRBV29-1,13,.,TRBD2,CSVTGGATYEQYF,TGCAGCGTGACGGGGGGGGCTACCTACGAGCAGTACTTC
TRBJ2-1,TRBV15,15,.,.,CATSRDRTNLNEQFF,TGTGCCACCAGCAGAGATCGGACTAATCTCAATGAGCAGTTCTTC
TRBJ1-6,TRBV19,15,.,TRBD1,CASSTGQGVNSPLHF,TGTGCCAGTAGTACGGGACAGGGTGTCAATTCACCCCTCCACTTT
TRBJ1-4,TRBV7-9,13,.,.,CASTGQINEKLFF,TGTGCCAGCACCGGACAGATTAATGAAAAACTGTTTTTT
TRBJ1-5,TRBV4-1,18,.,TRBD1,CASSQDGLGQGVYQPQHF,TGCGCCAGCAGCCAAGACGGGCTTGGACAGGGGGTTTATCAGCCCCAGCATTTT
TRBJ1-1,TRBV4-1,14,.,TRBD1,CASSPTGGKNEAFF,TGCGCCAGCAGCCCTACAGGGGGTAAGAATGAAGCTTTCTTT
TRBJ1-1,TRBV7-2,14,.,TRBD1,CASSLEGGRAEAFF,TGTGCCAGCAGCTTAGAAGGGGGCCGGGCTGAAGCTTTCTTT
TRBJ1-1,TRBV10-3,16,.,TRBD1,CAIRPGGPISLSEAFF,TGTGCCATCAGGCCAGGGGGCCCAATCTCACTCTCTGAAGCTTTCTTT
TRBJ2-7,TRBV5-1,10,few,.,CASSLYGQYF,TGCGCCAGCAGCTTGTACGGGCAGTACTTC
TRBJ1-1,TRBV28,12,.,.,CASRGPRTEAFF,TGTGCCAGCAGGGGGCCCCGAACTGAAGCTTTCTTT
TRBJ1-2,TRBV7-9,15,few,TRBD1,CASSIGQGGSYGYTF,TGTGCCAGCAGCATCGGACAGGGGGGGAGCTATGGCTACACCTTC
TRBJ1-4,TRBV7-2,16,.,.,CASSLYYLSTNEKLFF,TGTGCCAGCAGCTTATACTATCTGTCGACTAATGAAAAACTGTTTTTT
TRBJ2-7,TRBV7-9,16,.,TRBD2,CASSLAPGGAPYEQYF,TGTGCCAGCAGCTTAGCACCGGGAGGGGCCCCCTACGAGCAGTACTTC
TRBJ2-4,TRBV9,15,.,.,CASSVHGEAKNIQYF,TGTGCCAGCAGCGTACACGGGGAAGCCAAAAACATTCAGTACTTC
TRBJ1-1,TRBV7-6,12,.,TRBD1,CASSFGQGGAFF,TGTGCCAGCAGCTTCGGACAGGGAGGAGCTTTCTTT
TRBJ1-1,TRBV27,14,.,.,CASSFERGGTEAFF,TGTGCCAGCAGTTTTGAGAGGGGGGGCACTGAAGCTTTCTTT
TRBJ2-3,TRBV27,14,.,TRBD1,CASNPGQGPDTQYF,TGTGCCAGCAACCCGGGACAGGGGCCAGATACGCAGTATTTT
TRBJ1-1,TRBV9,12,.,TRBD1,CASSAGTGEAFF,TGTGCCAGCAGCGCCGGGACAGGGGAAGCTTTCTTT
TRBJ2-2,TRBV7-2,13,.,.,CASSLYQAGELFF,TGTGCCAGCAGCTTATACCAGGCCGGGGAGCTGTTTTTT
TRBJ2-1,TRBV9,15,.,.,CASSVGGGAYNEQFF,TGTGCCAGCAGCGTAGGTGGAGGGGCCTACAATGAGCAGTTCTTC
TRBJ2-1,TRBV6-5,15,.,TRBD2,CASSSSGSSYNEQFF,TGTGCCAGCAGTTCTAGCGGGTCTTCCTACAATGAGCAGTTCTTC
TRBJ2-7,TRBV10-2,14,once,TRBD2,CASRGGGDTYEQYF,TGCGCCAGCAGGGGCGGGGGTGACACCTACGAGCAGTACTTC
TRBJ1-1,TRBV19,15,.,TRBD1,CASSIPPGQGDEAFF,TGTGCCAGTAGTATACCGCCGGGACAGGGTGATGAAGCTTTCTTT
TRBJ2-7,TRBV5-4,16,.,TRBD1,CASSLGRQGATHEQYF,TGTGCCAGCAGCTTGGGACGACAGGGGGCGACGCACGAGCAGTACTTC
TRBJ1-4,TRBV10-1,11,few,.,CASRKKGGLFF,TGCGCCAGCAGAAAAAAAGGCGGGCTGTTTTTT